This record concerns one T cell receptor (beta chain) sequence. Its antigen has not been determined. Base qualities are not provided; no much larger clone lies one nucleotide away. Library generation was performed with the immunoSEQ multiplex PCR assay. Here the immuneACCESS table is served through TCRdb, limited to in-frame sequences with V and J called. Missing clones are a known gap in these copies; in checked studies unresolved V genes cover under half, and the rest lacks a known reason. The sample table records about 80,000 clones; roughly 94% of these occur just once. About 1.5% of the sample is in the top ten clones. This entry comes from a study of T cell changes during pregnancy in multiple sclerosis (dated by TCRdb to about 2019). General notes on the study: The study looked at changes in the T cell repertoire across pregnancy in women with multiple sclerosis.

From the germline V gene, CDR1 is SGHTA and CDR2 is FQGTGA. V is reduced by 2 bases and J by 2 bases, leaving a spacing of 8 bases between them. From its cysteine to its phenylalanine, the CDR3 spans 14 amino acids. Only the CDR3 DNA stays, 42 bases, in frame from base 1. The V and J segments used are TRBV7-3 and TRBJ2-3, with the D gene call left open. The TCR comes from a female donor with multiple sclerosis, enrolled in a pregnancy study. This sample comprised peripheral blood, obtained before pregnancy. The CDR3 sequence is CASSLLSNTDTQYF. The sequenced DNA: TGTGCCAGCAGCTTATTGTCTAACACAGATACGCAGTATTTT. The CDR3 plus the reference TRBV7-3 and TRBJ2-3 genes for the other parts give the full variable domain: GAGVSQTPSNKVTEKGKYVELRCDPISGHTALYWYRQSLGQGPEFLIYFQGTGAADDSGLPNDRFFAVRPEGSVSTLKIQRTERGDSAVYLCASSLLSNTDTQYFGPGTRLTVL.